The clone carrying this T cell receptor beta chain has only one observation. Data came from immunoSEQ multiplex PCR; TCRdb stores just in-frame clones and leaves some out. The sample holds 55,000 to 70,000 clones, about 91% seen once. CDR1 SNHLY and CDR2 FYNNEI come from the germline V gene. Unmatched junction bases numbered 8, after V lost 7 bases and J lost 5 bases. The CDR3 has 14 residues. The sample belongs to a study of T cell changes during pregnancy in multiple sclerosis. The sequence was collected from a female donor with multiple sclerosis, enrolled in a pregnancy study. The chain is built from TRBV2 and TRBJ1-2; 9 bases fit TRBD1. Sequencing was performed on peripheral blood, taken after pregnancy. The chain's CDR3 is CASTQGQGRYGYTF. CDR3 DNA sequence: TGTGCCAGCACTCAGGGACAGGGAAGGTATGGCTACACCTTC.